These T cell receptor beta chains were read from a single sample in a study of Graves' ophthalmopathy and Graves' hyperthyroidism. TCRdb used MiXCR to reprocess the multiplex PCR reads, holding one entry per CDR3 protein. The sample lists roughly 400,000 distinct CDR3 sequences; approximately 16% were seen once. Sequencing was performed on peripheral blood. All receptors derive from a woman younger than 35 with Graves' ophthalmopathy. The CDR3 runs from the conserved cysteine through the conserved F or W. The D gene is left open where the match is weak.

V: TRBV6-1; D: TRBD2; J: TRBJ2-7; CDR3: CASSDGSGIIEQYF
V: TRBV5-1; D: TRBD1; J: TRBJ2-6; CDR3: CASKGQGASGANVLTF
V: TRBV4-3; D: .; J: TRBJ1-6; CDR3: CASGGGSYNSPLHF
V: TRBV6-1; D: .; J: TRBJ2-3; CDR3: CASSPQGRTDTQYF
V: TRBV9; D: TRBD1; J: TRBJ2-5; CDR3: CASSPRDRSQETQYF
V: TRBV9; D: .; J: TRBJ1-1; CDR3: CASSVAHGEAFF
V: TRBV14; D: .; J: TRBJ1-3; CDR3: CASSPYRWAGFGNTIYF
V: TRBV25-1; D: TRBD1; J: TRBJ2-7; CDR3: CASSEPGQGVPYEQYF
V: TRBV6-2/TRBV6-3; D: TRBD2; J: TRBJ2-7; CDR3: CASSYEGLAESYEQCF
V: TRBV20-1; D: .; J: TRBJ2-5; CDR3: CSARLVAEETQYF
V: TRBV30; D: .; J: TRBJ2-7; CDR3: CAWSRGKSYEQYF
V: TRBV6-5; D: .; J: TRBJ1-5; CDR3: CASSYTVGQPQHF
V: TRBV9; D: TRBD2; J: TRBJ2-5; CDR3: CASSSPGLVGWETQYF
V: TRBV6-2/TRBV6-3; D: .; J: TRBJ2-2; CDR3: CASSPGSVTGELFF
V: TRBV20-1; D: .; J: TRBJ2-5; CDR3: CSAKGRQETQYF
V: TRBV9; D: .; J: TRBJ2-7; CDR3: CASTSSSYEQYF